This T cell receptor (beta chain) emerged from a study of blood T cells in healthy people across ages. Study context: Capture via template switching afforded approximately one barcoded beta molecule per two T cells.

This clonotype was seen a few times. V trimming: 2 bases; J trimming: 5 bases; junction bases outside the gene matches: 9. The CDR3 extends over 15 amino acids. CDR1 is DFQATT and CDR2 is SNEGSKA in the germline V gene (reference sequence). The use of a sample-barcoded 5' primer and a J-beta primer mix characterized a second PCR of roughly 6 to 11 cycles. Through a template-switch adaptor with 12 random nucleotides, each cDNA molecule received a tag. TCRdb independently ran MiXCR on the 5' RACE reads; one entry per CDR3 protein. The sample holds under 2,000,000 distinct CDR3 sequences, around 48% seen once.

The receptor comes from a woman in her thirties or forties in good health. The sequencing input was blood. This chain joins TRBV20-1 and TRBJ2-5; 9 nucleotides line up with TRBD2. Written as DNA, the CDR3 is TGCAGTGCTAGATCCAGACTAGCGGCCGGTGAGACCCAGTACTTC. Its protein product is CSARSRLAAGETQYF.